A selection of T cell receptor beta chains follows, all from one sample in a study of blood T cell repertoires in COVID-19. The protocol was immunoSEQ multiplex PCR, while the TCRdb copy is restricted to in-frame clones and leaves out a portion. The sample lists approximately 60,000 clones, around 85% occurring once. Sequenced material: peripheral blood. These receptors were taken from a woman older than 75 with active or convalescent COVID-19. The CDR3 runs from the conserved cysteine through the conserved F or W. The D gene is left open where the match is weak. Not all rows give a size; the values are once, few, many and, for expanded clones, a class.

v_gene: TRBV5-1
d_gene: .
j_gene: TRBJ1-5
abundance: .
CDR3aa: CASSLGPRGNQPQHF

v_gene: TRBV2
d_gene: .
j_gene: TRBJ1-5
abundance: .
CDR3aa: CASSEGGRGQPQHF

v_gene: TRBV30
d_gene: .
j_gene: TRBJ1-1
abundance: .
CDR3aa: CAWSPDRNTEAFF

v_gene: TRBV30
d_gene: TRBD2
j_gene: TRBJ2-5
abundance: .
CDR3aa: CAWSKRAGGQETQYF

v_gene: TRBV9
d_gene: .
j_gene: TRBJ1-1
abundance: .
CDR3aa: CASSVDQGNTEAFF

v_gene: TRBV7-3
d_gene: TRBD1
j_gene: TRBJ2-2
abundance: .
CDR3aa: CASSFGQGNGELFF

v_gene: TRBV11-3
d_gene: TRBD1
j_gene: TRBJ1-3
abundance: .
CDR3aa: CASSLSRTGHFGGNTIYF

v_gene: TRBV3-1/TRBV3-2
d_gene: TRBD1
j_gene: TRBJ2-7
abundance: .
CDR3aa: CASSRDRDVNEQYF

v_gene: TRBV7-6
d_gene: .
j_gene: TRBJ1-4
abundance: many
CDR3aa: CASSDRLGTGEKLFF

v_gene: TRBV5-1
d_gene: TRBD1
j_gene: TRBJ2-2
abundance: .
CDR3aa: CASSLRTGDPGELFF

v_gene: TRBV3-1/TRBV3-2
d_gene: TRBD2
j_gene: TRBJ2-5
abundance: .
CDR3aa: CASSLLAGEQETQYF

v_gene: TRBV30
d_gene: .
j_gene: TRBJ1-2
abundance: .
CDR3aa: CAWSVPGGGGYGYTF

v_gene: TRBV7-9
d_gene: TRBD2
j_gene: TRBJ2-5
abundance: .
CDR3aa: CASRLGLAGETQYF

v_gene: TRBV29-1
d_gene: TRBD1
j_gene: TRBJ1-2
abundance: .
CDR3aa: CSGGQGDYGYTF

v_gene: TRBV3-1/TRBV3-2
d_gene: .
j_gene: TRBJ2-2
abundance: .
CDR3aa: CASSPGRNTGELFF

v_gene: TRBV5-5
d_gene: .
j_gene: TRBJ1-2
abundance: .
CDR3aa: CASSLQGSSNYGYTF

v_gene: TRBV4-1
d_gene: .
j_gene: TRBJ2-7
abundance: .
CDR3aa: CASSQGSDRPYEQYF

v_gene: TRBV30
d_gene: TRBD2
j_gene: TRBJ2-1
abundance: .
CDR3aa: CAWRGRRGGYNEQFF

v_gene: TRBV6-5
d_gene: .
j_gene: TRBJ1-6
abundance: .
CDR3aa: CASEPGFGSPLHF

v_gene: TRBV10-3
d_gene: TRBD1
j_gene: TRBJ1-3
abundance: .
CDR3aa: CAISPQGSGNTIYF

v_gene: TRBV19
d_gene: TRBD1
j_gene: TRBJ1-1
abundance: once
CDR3aa: CASKLTGEANTEAFF

v_gene: TRBV2
d_gene: .
j_gene: TRBJ1-1
abundance: .
CDR3aa: CASSEETGQMNTEAFF

v_gene: TRBV18
d_gene: .
j_gene: TRBJ2-7
abundance: .
CDR3aa: CASSPDTPIYEQYF

v_gene: TRBV5-1
d_gene: TRBD1
j_gene: TRBJ1-1
abundance: once
CDR3aa: CASSLDGQGVTEAFF

v_gene: TRBV5-1
d_gene: .
j_gene: TRBJ2-2
abundance: few
CDR3aa: CASSPYTGLNTGELFF

v_gene: TRBV9
d_gene: TRBD1
j_gene: TRBJ2-7
abundance: .
CDR3aa: CASSVGTGPNEQYF

v_gene: TRBV3-1/TRBV3-2
d_gene: .
j_gene: TRBJ1-3
abundance: .
CDR3aa: CASSLFGSGTIYF

v_gene: TRBV19
d_gene: .
j_gene: TRBJ1-5
abundance: .
CDR3aa: CASSKQTSNQPQHF

v_gene: TRBV6-2/TRBV6-3
d_gene: .
j_gene: TRBJ2-6
abundance: .
CDR3aa: CASSPTGGFVLTF

v_gene: TRBV7-2
d_gene: TRBD1
j_gene: TRBJ2-1
abundance: .
CDR3aa: CASSLAPGTAPYNEQFF

v_gene: TRBV18
d_gene: .
j_gene: TRBJ1-2
abundance: .
CDR3aa: CASSELAGNYGYTF

v_gene: TRBV9
d_gene: TRBD1
j_gene: TRBJ1-6
abundance: .
CDR3aa: CASSVVGRGDSPLHF

v_gene: TRBV6-1
d_gene: .
j_gene: TRBJ1-2
abundance: .
CDR3aa: CASSKARDTSPPGYTF

v_gene: TRBV28
d_gene: TRBD2
j_gene: TRBJ2-1
abundance: .
CDR3aa: CASSLGLAGGRDEQFF

v_gene: TRBV4-2
d_gene: .
j_gene: TRBJ1-3
abundance: .
CDR3aa: CASSQDGRSGNTIYF

v_gene: TRBV11-3
d_gene: TRBD1
j_gene: TRBJ1-1
abundance: .
CDR3aa: CASSSRVPGQGGTEAFF

v_gene: TRBV6-5
d_gene: .
j_gene: TRBJ2-1
abundance: .
CDR3aa: CASSYSKQGYNEQFF

v_gene: TRBV18
d_gene: .
j_gene: TRBJ2-1
abundance: .
CDR3aa: CASSLVSFSYNEQFF

v_gene: TRBV10-3
d_gene: TRBD2
j_gene: TRBJ2-3
abundance: .
CDR3aa: CAISESGGQDFTDTQYF

v_gene: TRBV5-1
d_gene: .
j_gene: TRBJ1-5
abundance: once
CDR3aa: CASSLDPGSNQPQHF